This passage covers 13 T cell receptor beta chains from one sample sequenced in a study of CD8 T cells in Susac syndrome. About 0.5 to 1 ug RNA was reverse transcribed with random hexamers. TCRdb passed the immunoSEQ multiplex PCR reads through MiXCR, listing each CDR3 protein once. This table holds 170,000 or so distinct CDR3 sequences, roughly 95% found once. Sequences were obtained from CD8+ T cells from PBMCs. These receptors were collected from a human donor with multiple sclerosis.

The rearrangement uses TRBV20-1 and TRBJ1-2; D might be TRBD1 (5 bases). In germline, CDR1 is DFQATT, CDR2 SNEGSKA (reference sequence). This CDR3 is 13 amino acids long. The V end was cut by 2 bases, the J end by 6 bases, with 13 bases between. CDR3 bases: TGCAGTGCTAGAAGGGGATTCTGGCATGGCTACACCTTC. Residues: CSARRGFWHGYTF.

CDR3 protein: CASSPRTYNEQFF. The CDR3 nucleotides read TGTGCCAGCAGTCCCCGGACTTACAATGAGCAGTTCTTC. This chain joins TRBV27 and TRBJ2-1, with a weak D call TRBD2 (5 bases). V was trimmed by 5 bases and J by 4 bases, leaving 9 bases between them. The germline V gene has CDR1 MNHEY and CDR2 SMNVEV (reference sequence). The CDR3 totals 13 residues.

The chain employs TRBV25-1 and TRBJ1-1, with D uncertain. Germline CDR1 MGHDK, CDR2 SYGVNS. The V and J ends lost 4 bases and 4 bases respectively, with 4 bases between them. CDR3 length: 11 amino acids. CDR3 amino acids: CASSGVTEAFF. The CDR3 DNA is TGTGCCAGCAGTGGTGTCACTGAAGCTTTCTTT.

This clonotype has only one observation. The chain carries TRBV28 and TRBJ2-5; perhaps TRBD1 as D (5 bases). Per germline, CDR1 MDHEN and CDR2 SYDVKM. V was clipped by 6 bases and J by 5 bases, with 16 bases between them. The CDR3 loop spans 14 amino acids. CDR3 in amino acids: CASSRAFGGETQYF. In DNA, the CDR3 is TGTGCCAGCAGCAGGGCTTTTGGTGGGGAGACCCAGTACTTC.

The V and J genes are TRBV27 and TRBJ1-2; possibly TRBD1 for D (5 bases). V lost 3 bases and J lost 4, with 9 bases in between. Germline CDR1 reads MNHEY; CDR2 reads SMNVEV (reference sequence). This CDR3 spans 13 amino acids. This CDR3 is CASSFSGSYGYTF. Written as DNA, the CDR3 is TGTGCCAGCAGTTTTTCAGGGTCCTATGGCTACACCTTC.

V gene TRBV13 combines with J gene TRBJ1-2; 10 bases map to TRBD1. This CDR3 is 15 amino acids long. Germline V gene sequence: CDR1 PRHDT, CDR2 FYEKMQ (reference sequence). V was clipped by 4 bases and J by 3 bases; unmatched bases: 5. The CDR3 DNA follows: TGTGCCAGCAGCTCTGGGACAGGGGCTGACTATGGCTACACCTTC. Protein product: CASSSGTGADYGYTF.

The V gene is TRBV29-1, the J gene TRBJ2-2, with TRBD2 matching 10 bases. Germline-derived CDR1 and CDR2 are SQVTM and ANQGSEA. CDR3 length: 14 residues. Losses at the gene ends were 0 bases for V and 6 bases for J; bases not matched to a gene: 1. This chain's CDR3 is CSVEDTSGAGELFF. As DNA, the CDR3 is TGCAGCGTTGAAGATACTAGCGGGGCCGGGGAGCTGTTTTTT.

The gene calls are TRBV27 and TRBJ2-3; weak D call: TRBD2 (6 bases). V lost 5 bases and J 1 base, leaving 13 bases between the germline ends. CDR1 MNHEY and CDR2 SMNVEV come from the germline V gene (reference sequence). The CDR3 loop spans 15 amino acids. CDR3 protein: CASSLGGRRTDTQYF. In DNA, the CDR3 is TGTGCCAGCAGTCTAGGAGGGCGGCGCACAGATACGCAGTATTTT.

This sequence joins TRBV18 and TRBJ1-2; D is unresolved. Trimming took 3 bases from V and 6 from J, leaving 11 bases between them. The CDR3 length is 13 residues. The germline V gene has CDR1 KGHSH and CDR2 LQKENI. CDR3 coding DNA: TGTGCCAGCTCACCCAGGAAAGGGAATGGCTACACCTTC. This gives the protein CASSPRKGNGYTF.

Here the CDR3 DNA reads TGTGCCACCAGCAGAGATCGCAGGGAAGGCTTTTCCTATGGCTACACCTTC. This codes for CATSRDRREGFSYGYTF. The chain has TRBV15 and TRBJ1-2; TRBD1 might be the D (5 bases). Looked up from germline, CDR1 is LNHNV and CDR2 is YYDKDF (reference sequence). Trimming removed 0 bases at V and 4 bases at J, with 18 bases between. The CDR3 extends over 17 amino acids.

The chain employs TRBV24-1 and TRBJ2-5; D is ambiguous. Deletions cut 3 bases from V and 5 bases from J, with 9 bases between. Per the germline V gene, CDR1 is KGHDR and CDR2 is SFDVKD. CDR3 length: 13 amino acids. For the CDR3, the DNA is TGTGCCACCAGTGATCCCCCAGCGGAGACCCAGTACTTC. Amino acids: CATSDPPAETQYF.

The rearrangement links TRBV20-1 to TRBJ2-7, with D unresolved. The V and J ends lost 1 base and 3 bases respectively, with 10 bases between them. The germline gives CDR1 DFQATT, CDR2 SNEGSKA (reference sequence). The CDR3 totals 13 residues. CDR3 in amino acids: CSARADVFYEQYF. CDR3 in DNA: TGCAGTGCTAGAGCAGACGTGTTCTACGAGCAGTACTTC.

The chain carries TRBV29-1 and TRBJ1-2, with D possibly being TRBD1 (6 bases). Germline V gene data show CDR1 as SQVTM and CDR2 as ANQGSEA. The CDR3 sequence is 12 residues long. The germline V and J ends were trimmed by 3 bases and 4 bases, with 9 bases remaining between them. For the CDR3, the DNA is TGCAGCGTTGAGGGGGGGCCCTATGGCTACACCTTC. It translates to CSVEGGPYGYTF.